This T cell receptor beta chain was documented in a study of blood T cell repertoires in COVID-19. Overall study context: From T cells, B-cell-depleted T cells, or PBMCs came the material, which was cDNA or gDNA.

Profiling relied on immunoSEQ multiplex PCR, and the TCRdb table lists in-frame clones only, not all of them. The data contain a few hundred thousand clones, roughly 80% of them seen just once; the ten biggest clones take up 3.4%. Sample: peripheral blood. The receptor was derived from a woman in her late teens or twenties with acute or convalescent COVID-19.

The CDR3 is CASTPGGAKSQYF. CDR3 nucleotides: TGTGCCAGCACCCCGGGCGGGGCAAAGTCGCAGTACTTC. The rearrangement links TRBV2 to TRBJ2-7; possibly TRBD2 for D (6 bases). Trimming took 7 bases from V and 9 from J, leaving 19 bases between them. This CDR3 is 13 amino acids long. Germline V gives CDR1 SNHLY, CDR2 FYNNEI. Full variable domain (remainder filled in from reference TRBV2 and TRBJ2-7): EPEVTQTPSHQVTQMGQEVILRCVPISNHLYFYWYRQILGQKVEFLVSFYNNEISEKSEIFDDQFSVERPDGSNFTLKIRSTKLEDSAMYFCASTPGGAKSQYFGPGTRLTVT.